Listed below are T cell receptor beta chains from one sample, sequenced in a study of T cells in Graves' hyperthyroidism and ophthalmopathy. TCRdb recomputed calls from the multiplex PCR reads with MiXCR, one row per CDR3 protein. The table lists roughly 280,000 distinct CDR3 sequences, around 15% of them singletons, with about 50% in the top ten. Sequenced input: blood. The source is a woman in her sixties with Graves' ophthalmopathy. The conserved cysteine and the conserved F or W are not part of the CDR3 here. The D gene is left open where the match is weak. The size entry is marked missing in some rows and otherwise reads once, few, many or a size class.

clone_size d_call v_call cdr3_aa
many - TRBV28 ASSSPGGLSSYEQY
few - TRBV5-1 ASRSLRQGREKLF
many - TRBV7-2 ASSPGGGQDNEQF
many - TRBV27 ASSLFGPEGDGNTIY
many - TRBV20-1 SAAIQGTKNIQY
- - TRBV2 ASNWGAETEAF
- - TRBV27 ASSLGSGLEQF
- - TRBV5-4 ASSLTAATEAF
many - TRBV12-3/TRBV12-4 ASRPIQGLNTEAF
many - TRBV7-3 ASSLGGPQNIQY
many - TRBV6-1 ASSDRDINSPLH
once - TRBV28 ASSPDRLDTEAF
- - TRBV5-5 ASSLDPQLTEAF
many TRBD2 TRBV12-3/TRBV12-4 ASTNRLAGGAKTQY
- TRBD2 TRBV20-1 SAELAGGYNEQF
many - TRBV7-9 ASSIPRGRLDTDTQY
many - TRBV6-5 ASSYGGSTDTQY
- - TRBV30 AWGKTIHTTDTQY
- - TRBV6-1 ASSEPGRSSYEQY
many TRBD1 TRBV6-1 ATTQPTGDSEQY
- - TRBV7-9 ASRLTENTEAF
many - TRBV6-1 ASSARAIYEQY
few - TRBV12-3/TRBV12-4 ASSRGAGHGELF
many - TRBV18 ASSPTGPEAF
many TRBD1 TRBV18 ASSDRTGGGEQY
- - TRBV13 ASSWERVSPYEQY
many - TRBV5-5 ASSLRREMNTEAF
many TRBD1 TRBV7-7 ASSPGQGTGELF
many TRBD2 TRBV7-9 ASSFLSGGYNEQF
many - TRBV28 ASVPSGGSEKLF
many - TRBV20-1 SASRQGGVGYEQY
many TRBD1 TRBV11-2 ASRRQGGAEAF
- TRBD2 TRBV5-1 ASSAPGLAGGETQY
- TRBD1 TRBV7-9 ASSWPGQELSGSSYNEQF
- TRBD1 TRBV5-1 ASSLGTGAKETQY
- - TRBV5-1 ASSLIGTSQETQY
many - TRBV7-2 ASSRGREGNYEQY
- - TRBV29-1 SVDREQF
- TRBD2 TRBV29-1 SVRTSGLMSEQY
many - TRBV28 ASRSSGPRGVYEQY
many - TRBV18 ASSPGSSSETQY
many - TRBV4-3 ASSQYRETGELF
- - TRBV9 ASSVGTGADTGELF
- - TRBV5-1 ASRTRGQETQY
many - TRBV5-1 ASSLPQGRGAEKLF
- - TRBV19 ASRSPTNEQF
many - TRBV7-2 ASSLGGQLYGYT
- TRBD1 TRBV9 ASSVAGGRLYTEAF
many TRBD1 TRBV27 ASSSGQGALEQY
many - TRBV9 ASSVGSSGTNSPLH
many - TRBV11-2 ASSPSINTGELF
- TRBD2 TRBV4-3 ASSQDGISGWETQY
many - TRBV12-3/TRBV12-4 ASSLFAGSQH
- - TRBV6-2/TRBV6-3 ASSPRGGTGELF
few - TRBV24-1 ATSDPGGYGYT